Each of the 8 T cell receptor beta chains below was sequenced from the same sample in a study of CD8+CD57+ T cells in acquired aplastic anemia. It was genomic DNA that served as the template for profiling TCR beta VDJ and CDR3. TCRdb re-derived calls from the reads in MiXCR, one entry per CDR3 protein. The sample has around 50,000 distinct CDR3 sequences, around 70% seen once. Sequencing input: sorted CD4+, CD8+, or CD8+CD57+ T cells (not recorded which) from PBMCs. These receptors were taken from a human donor in good health, serving as a control.

This rearrangement joins TRBV2 to TRBJ2-1; 9 bases line up with TRBD2. With V trimmed by 6 bases and J by 4 bases, 7 bases remained unmatched. This CDR3 region has 15 residues. CDR1 and CDR2 (germline): SNHLY, FYNNEI. CDR3 sequence reads: CASSVAGDPYNEQFF. The CDR3, as DNA: TGTGCCAGCAGCGTAGCGGGAGACCCTTACAATGAGCAGTTCTTC.

The V call is TRBV7-7, the J call TRBJ2-5; D gene unclear. With 5 bases removed from V and 4 bases from J, the gap between germline ends came to 11 bases. The CDR3 is 13 residues long. From germline, CDR1 is SSHAT and CDR2 FNYEAQ (reference sequence). The CDR3 loop is CASSTPLGETQYF. The DNA for the CDR3 is TGTGCCAGCAGCACTCCTTTGGGAGAGACCCAGTACTTC.

CDR3 coding DNA: TGTGCCAGTGCAGCTGGCAATCAGCCCCAGCATTTT. This codes for CASAAGNQPQHF. The chain has TRBV19 and TRBJ1-5, with no clear D. V lost 8 bases to trimming and J lost 2 bases, with 7 bases between them. CDR3 length: 12 residues. Per germline, CDR1 LNHDA and CDR2 SQIVND (reference sequence).

The chain has TRBV7-3 and TRBJ2-1; TRBD1 matches 7 bases. Trimming took 3 bases from V and 9 from J; bases not matched to a gene: 8. Germline assignment: CDR1 SGHTA and CDR2 FQGTGA. The CDR3 loop spans 14 amino acids. CDR3 nucleotide sequence: TGTGCCAGCAGCTTCGGGGCCAGGGGGAGTGAGCAGTTCTTC. Translated: CASSFGARGSEQFF. Combining the CDR3 with reference TRBV7-3 and TRBJ2-1 gives the whole variable domain GAGVSQTPSNKVTEKGKYVELRCDPISGHTALYWYRQSLGQGPEFLIYFQGTGAADDSGLPNDRFFAVRPEGSVSTLKIQRTERGDSAVYLCASSFGARGSEQFFGPGTRLTVL.

The chain combines TRBV19 with TRBJ2-7, with D perhaps matching TRBD1 (8 bases). V was clipped by 11 bases and J by 7 bases, with 21 bases between them. Germline assignment: CDR1 LNHDA and CDR2 SQIVND (reference sequence). The CDR3 spans 13 residues. Here the CDR3 DNA reads TGTGCCTCTAACAAACAGGGGGGGGAAGAGCAGTACTTC. Translating it yields CASNKQGGEEQYF.

This clonotype turned up a few times. The chain uses TRBV2 and TRBJ2-2; 7 nucleotides agree with TRBD2. The CDR3 loop spans 13 amino acids. The V gene's germline CDR1 is SNHLY and CDR2 FYNNEI. V was clipped by 7 bases and J by 7 bases; unmatched bases: 6. The CDR3, as DNA: TGTGCCAGCACGACTAGCCGGGACGGGGAGCTGTTTTTT. This gives the protein CASTTSRDGELFF. Full variable domain (outside the CDR3, taken from reference TRBV2 and TRBJ2-2): EPEVTQTPSHQVTQMGQEVILRCVPISNHLYFYWYRQILGQKVEFLVSFYNNEISEKSEIFDDQFSVERPDGSNFTLKIRSTKLEDSAMYFCASTTSRDGELFFGEGSRLTVL.

The chain joins TRBV29-1 to TRBJ2-5; 8 bases fit TRBD1. The DNA end is a closer match to TRBJ2-7, so the J assignment may be wrong. Germline CDR1 is SQVTM and CDR2 is ANQGSEA. This CDR3 comprises 13 residues. CDR3 loop: CSAEGQESYEQYF. CDR3 coding DNA: TGCAGCGCGGAGGGACAGGAGTCCTACGAGCAGTACTTC.

This clonotype was seen more than once but under ten times. V gene TRBV2 combines with J gene TRBJ2-7; D gene ambiguous. The V gene lost 3 bases and the J gene lost 4 bases, with 1 base spanning the gap. There are 10 residues in the CDR3. CDR1 SNHLY and CDR2 FYNNEI come from the germline V gene. CDR3 sequence (DNA): TGTGCCAGCAGTGATTACGAGCAGTACTTC. Translating gives CASSDYEQYF.